The clone carrying this TCR beta chain occurred a few times. Its antigen is unknown. Sample-barcoded 5' priming and a J-beta primer mix drove a second PCR of about 6 to 12 cycles. Via MiXCR, TCRdb re-called the 5' RACE reads, giving one row per CDR3 protein. Among about a million distinct CDR3 sequences listed, less than 45% were seen once. These data come from a study of blood T cells in healthy people across ages. General study results and limits: Estimated diversity, derived from one million T cells, was regarded as an underestimate.

Germline V lookup: CDR1 SEHNR, CDR2 FQNEAQ (reference sequence). Trimming cost V 2 bases and J 8 bases; bases outside gene matches: 11. The CDR3 totals 15 residues. Sequencing input: blood. The TCR originated in a man between 18 and 29 years old in good health. V usage is TRBV7-9 and J usage is TRBJ1-2, with TRBD1 matching 7 bases. The CDR3 DNA follows: TGTGCCAGCAGCTTAAGAGGGGGCGTAGGTTTCGGCTACACCTTC. Protein: CASSLRGGVGFGYTF.